This T cell receptor (beta chain) was captured by sequencing in a study of T-cell memory formation after mild COVID-19. Study-wide context: TCR clusters mostly belonged to single donors.

Study findings and constraints: A second wave expanding day 15 to 37 was CD4+-biased; contracting clones were balanced.

V was pared by 4 bases and J by 1 base, with 15 bases between. The CDR3 has 16 residues. The germline gives CDR1 SGHAT, CDR2 FQNNGV. Comment on this clonotype: Its antigen is currently unknown.

5'RACE, which relied on constant-segment primers, yielded TCR alpha and TCR beta cDNA libraries carrying sample barcodes and UMIs. TCRdb redid the calling of the 5' RACE reads with MiXCR, one entry per CDR3 protein. Here the sample spans some 600,000 distinct CDR3 sequences, 15% to 20% being singletons. This TCR was recovered from an adult woman who had mild COVID-19 (a few samples of this study predate the infection). Cell type and time point are not known. This chain joins TRBV11-2 and TRBJ2-3, with D perhaps matching TRBD2 (6 bases). Sequencing was performed on PBMCs or a T cell subset sorted from them (not recorded which). This CDR3 is CASSSQTGVRTDTQYF. The CDR3 DNA reads as TGTGCCAGCAGCTCCCAGACGGGGGTCCGCACAGATACGCAGTATTTT.